The clone carrying this T cell receptor beta chain has just a few counts. The data are from a study of T cells after yellow fever vaccination. Trimming at V came to 0 bases and at J to 6 bases, leaving 3 bases not matched to a gene. Germline loops: CDR1 LGHNA, CDR2 YSLEER. This CDR3 comprises 16 residues. MiXCR was run by TCRdb on the 5' RACE reads, yielding one entry per CDR3 protein. The data hold 100,000 to 150,000 distinct CDR3 sequences, with nearly 7.5% observed a single time. This clonotype was sampled from a man aged 18-30 years who received the YFV17D yellow fever vaccine. The V and J genes are TRBV4-3 and TRBJ2-3; 13 positions agree with TRBD2. This material consisted of CD4+ T cells sorted from PBMCs, taken 10 to 11 days after the first yellow fever vaccination. The CDR3 DNA follows: TGCGCCAGCAGCCAAGAGGGACTAGCGGGGCGGGATACGCAGTATTTT. It translates to CASSQEGLAGRDTQYF.